One T cell receptor (beta chain) is described in this entry. No antigen is known for it. When sampled, the donors appeared nominally healthy, though they likely had unrecorded immune exposures. The data were obtained in a study of cytomegalovirus exposure and HLA in healthy donors. A multiplex PCR was run with 60 Vbeta primers and 13 Jbeta primers. The data were produced by immunoSEQ multiplex PCR, yet TCRdb's version contains in-frame clones alone and is incomplete. The repertoire holds around 150,000 clones, with roughly 68% as singletons. The study's findings and limits: Later genetic work tied a missense DCLRE1C variant to beta-chain V and J trimming. Productive rates of about 87% or about 30% were seen for most TCR beta V segments in an earlier analysis.

The CDR3 sequence is 13 residues long. V lost 3 bases and J lost 5, with 10 bases in between. Germline CDR1 LNHDA, CDR2 SQIVND (reference sequence). V is TRBV19 and J is TRBJ2-5; unclear D gene. The sample comprised PBMCs. The TCR originated in a man aged 60 to 75 in good health and CMV-seronegative. CDR3 in DNA: TGTGCCAGTAGTATCTTCCCTAGGGAGACCCAGTACTTC. Translation gives CASSIFPRETQYF.